Sequencing of this T cell receptor beta chain was carried out in a study of blood T cell repertoires in COVID-19. In the study overall: T cells, B-cell-depleted T cells, or PBMCs supplied cDNA or gDNA.

Assay used: immunoSEQ multiplex PCR; TCRdb lists only in-frame clones, some missing. The data contain approximately 270,000 clones, just under 90% of them singletons. This clone has just a few counts. Adults between roughly 18 and 100 years of age took part from under 30 US areas. Cohort allocation depended upon clinical history that participants reported. Sequencing input: PBMCs or T cells enriched from blood (not recorded which). The receptor was derived from an older woman who had recovered from COVID-19.

CDR3 residues: CASSTSDQPQHF. For the CDR3, the DNA is TGTGCCAGCAGTACGTCAGATCAGCCCCAGCATTTT. The chain links TRBV12-3 or TRBV12-4 to TRBJ1-5; D call uncertain. V was cut by 5 bases and J by 5 bases, with 7 bases left in between. The CDR3 loop spans 12 amino acids.